Below, 12 T cell receptor beta chains from the same sample are listed, as sequenced in a study of neurological immune-mediated disorders. Via MiXCR, TCRdb re-called the 5' RACE reads, giving one row per CDR3 protein. The data contain tens of thousands of distinct CDR3 sequences, about 9.4% of them singletons. The sequenced sample consisted of PBMCs. Source of these receptors: a young woman with HTLV-1-associated myelopathy (HAM/TSP).

The table lists this clonotype with many counts. The chain combines TRBV5-1 with TRBJ1-1, with D maybe TRBD1 (5 bases). CDR1 is SGHRS and CDR2 is YFSETQ in the germline V gene. The CDR3 is 14 residues long. V lost 4 bases and J lost 5, with 15 bases in between. CDR3 in DNA: TGCGCCAGCAGCGTACAAGCAGGGAGGACTGAAGCTTTCTTT. It is translated as CASSVQAGRTEAFF.

This clonotype has at least ten counts. The rearrangement uses TRBV12-3 or TRBV12-4 and TRBJ1-5; D gene ambiguous. The CDR3 runs 14 residues. V lost 3 bases to trimming and J lost 7 bases, with 13 bases between them. The CDR3 region is CASSLSVLGQPQHF. CDR3 coding DNA: TGTGCCAGCAGTTTGTCGGTATTAGGCCAGCCCCAGCATTTT.

This clonotype occurred once. As DNA, the CDR3 is TGTGCCAGCAGTCGATACGACGTGAGCACTGAAGCTTTCTTT. It yields the protein CASSRYDVSTEAFF. The chain links TRBV6-5 to TRBJ1-1; D uncertain. The CDR3 contains 14 residues. Trimming left V 5 bases short and J 4 bases short, with 14 bases between. Per germline, CDR1 MNHEY and CDR2 SVGAGI.

In nucleotides, the CDR3 is TGTGCCAGTACCCTCTATGCGAAAACAACTAATGAAAAACTGTTTTTT. Protein: CASTLYAKTTNEKLFF. This chain joins TRBV19 and TRBJ1-4; D uncertain. V was clipped by 7 bases and J by 0 bases, with 15 bases between them. Germline values: CDR1 LNHDA, CDR2 SQIVND (reference sequence). The CDR3 has 16 residues. Combining the CDR3 with reference TRBV19 and TRBJ1-4 gives the whole variable domain DGGITQSPKYLFRKEGQNVTLSCEQNLNHDAMYWYRQDPGQGLRLIYYSQIVNDFQKGDIAEGYSVSREKKESFPLTVTSAQKNPTAFYLCASTLYAKTTNEKLFFGSGTQLSVL.

This clonotype has a count of ten or more. The CDR3: CSVEAPGQVYGYTF. DNA for the CDR3: TGCAGCGTTGAAGCACCGGGACAGGTATATGGCTACACCTTC. The chain joins TRBV29-1 to TRBJ1-2, with TRBD1 identical over 8 bases. The CDR3 contains 14 residues. J was trimmed by 5 bases and V by 1 base; bases with no gene match: 6. Germline V gene data show CDR1 as SQVTM and CDR2 as ANQGSEA.

This clonotype was seen ten or more times. The chain has TRBV5-1 and TRBJ1-2; 10 bases agree with TRBD1. Germline-derived CDR1 and CDR2 are SGHRS and YFSETQ. This CDR3 has 15 residues. V trimming: 0 bases; J trimming: 5 bases; junction bases outside the gene matches: 4. CDR3 region: CASSLAGTGAYGYTF. The CDR3 nucleotides read TGCGCCAGCAGCTTGGCCGGGACAGGGGCGTATGGCTACACCTTC. The variable domain in full, with the rest retrieved from reference TRBV5-1 and TRBJ1-2, is KAGVTQTPRYLIKTRGQQVTLSCSPISGHRSVSWYQQTPGQGLQFLFEYFSETQRNKGNFPGRFSGRQFSNSRSEMNVSTLELGDSALYLCASSLAGTGAYGYTFGSGTRLTVV.

This clonotype was found many times. The chain employs TRBV20-1 and TRBJ1-2; 8 nucleotides line up with TRBD1. This CDR3 region has 15 residues. The trim removed 2 bases at V and 4 bases at J, leaving 9 bases unmatched. CDR1 and CDR2 (germline): DFQATT, SNEGSKA (reference sequence). This chain's CDR3 is CSARLGQGRGYGYTF. The DNA of the CDR3 is TGCAGTGCTAGACTCGGACAGGGTCGGGGCTATGGCTACACCTTC.

This clonotype showed up many times. The V call is TRBV20-1, the J call TRBJ1-5, with 10 nucleotides matching TRBD1. This CDR3 is built from 14 residues. The germline V gene encodes CDR1 DFQATT and CDR2 SNEGSKA (reference sequence). V lost 4 bases to trimming and J lost 6 bases; unmatched junction nucleotides: 6. In DNA form, the CDR3 reads TGCAGTGCTATCCGGGACAGGGGCGGTCAGCCCCAGCATTTT. Translated: CSAIRDRGGQPQHF.

By share, this clonotype counts as medium-sized. J is TRBJ2-1 and V is TRBV3-1; TRBD2 matches at 7 bases. CDR3 length: 17 amino acids. Losses at the gene ends were 2 bases for V and 1 base for J; bases not matched to a gene: 8. CDR1 LGHDT and CDR2 YNNKEL come from the germline V gene (reference sequence). The CDR3 spells CASSQLSSGGSYNEQFF. CDR3 DNA: TGTGCCAGCAGCCAATTGTCTAGCGGTGGATCCTACAATGAGCAGTTCTTC.

The chain has TRBV30 and TRBJ2-1; D is unresolved. CDR1 GTSNPN and CDR2 SVGIG come from the germline V gene (reference sequence). The V end was cut by 7 bases, the J end by 6 bases, with 16 bases between. The length of the CDR3 is 13 residues. This CDR3 is CALGRYYSNEQFF. CDR3 nucleotide sequence: TGTGCCTTGGGCCGGTATTACAGCAATGAGCAGTTCTTC.

This clonotype was recorded at least ten times. The DNA for the CDR3 is TGCAGCGTTGTAAGACAGGGGGCCACAGATACGCAGTATTTT. Its translation: CSVVRQGATDTQYF. The gene calls are TRBV29-1 and TRBJ2-3; 10 positions match TRBD1. The CDR3 runs 14 residues. Germline V lookup: CDR1 SQVTM, CDR2 ANQGSEA. After removal of 4 bases from V and 2 bases from J, the junction contained 3 bases not matched to a gene.

Many counts were recorded for this clonotype. The rearrangement links TRBV27 to TRBJ1-1; no reliable D call. Trimming took off 2 bases at V and 0 bases at J, with 7 bases between the two ends. There are 14 residues in the CDR3. Germline lookup yields CDR1 MNHEY and CDR2 SMNVEV (reference sequence). CDR3: CASSLQRMNTEAFF. CDR3 sequence (DNA): TGTGCCAGCAGTTTACAGCGTATGAACACTGAAGCTTTCTTT.